These 7 T cell receptor beta chains originate from one sample sequenced in a study of early T cells in non-severe SARS-CoV-2 infection. A single record per CDR3 protein comes from TCRdb applying MiXCR to the 5' RACE reads. The table shows 30,000 to 45,000 distinct CDR3 sequences, with roughly 9.7% occurring only once. The sequenced sample consisted of whole blood. The receptors stem from an adult who was a healthcare worker with PCR-confirmed SARS-CoV-2 infection or an uninfected control (not recorded which).

The table lists this clonotype with many counts. CDR3 sequence reads: CASSFWTAYNEQFF. CDR3 sequence (DNA): TGTGCCAGCAGCTTTTGGACAGCGTACAATGAGCAGTTCTTC. The gene calls are TRBV11-2 and TRBJ2-1; D perhaps matches TRBD1 (6 bases). V was pared by 3 bases and J by 4 bases, with 10 bases between. Germline CDR1 SGHAT, CDR2 FQNNGV. The CDR3 is made up of 14 amino acids.

This clonotype was found a few times. The rearrangement links TRBV20-1 to TRBJ1-1; no clear D gene. V was trimmed by 3 bases and J by 0 bases, leaving 8 bases between them. CDR3 length equals 13 residues. Germline loops: CDR1 DFQATT, CDR2 SNEGSKA (reference sequence). CDR3 sequence (DNA): TGCAGTGCTAGTCCAGAACTGAACACTGAAGCTTTCTTT. Protein product: CSASPELNTEAFF.

V gene TRBV28 combines with J gene TRBJ2-3; D unresolved. CDR3 length: 12 amino acids. The V end lost 5 bases, the J end lost 8 bases, and 11 bases lay between the germline ends. CDR1 MDHEN and CDR2 SYDVKM come from the germline V gene. The CDR3 region has the DNA TGTGCCAGCAGTGGTAACACCGTTACGCAGTATTTT. The encoded protein is CASSGNTVTQYF.

The V call is TRBV29-1, the J call TRBJ1-2; 8 bases align to TRBD1. The CDR3 is 13 amino acids. Germline trimming cut 3 bases from V and 2 bases from J; bases unmatched to any gene: 2. The V gene's germline CDR1 is SQVTM and CDR2 ANQGSEA. The CDR3 DNA reads as TGCAGCGTTGACCAGGGGGCCAACTATGGCTACACCTTC. It translates to CSVDQGANYGYTF. The full variable domain, rest sourced from reference TRBV29-1 and TRBJ1-2, is SAVISQKPSRDICQRGTSLTIQCQVDSQVTMMFWYRQQPGQSLTLIATANQGSEATYESGFVIDKFPISRPNLTFSTLTVSNMSPEDSSIYLCSVDQGANYGYTFGSGTRLTVV.

Worth noting for this clonotype: Just one base apart from a much larger clone, this may be a read error. This chain links TRBV2 with TRBJ2-5, with D perhaps TRBD1 (6 bases). V lost 7 bases and J lost 2, with 14 bases in between. The CDR3 extends over 14 amino acids. The V gene's germline CDR1 is SNHLY and CDR2 FYNNEI. CDR3 in amino acids: CASNERTAQETQYF. In DNA form, the CDR3 reads TGTGCCAGCAATGAGAGGACAGCTCAAGAGACCCAGTACTTC.

The CDR3 loop is CASSPRGYAGELFF. DNA for the CDR3: TGTGCCAGCAGCCCGCGGGGATACGCCGGGGAGCTGTTTTTT. This chain connects TRBV3-1 to TRBJ2-2; D perhaps matches TRBD2 (6 bases). Trimming took off 4 bases at V and 6 bases at J, with 12 bases between the two ends. The CDR3 covers 14 residues. Germline V CDR1 and CDR2: LGHDT, YNNKEL (reference sequence).

Many counts were recorded for this clonotype. The chain couples TRBV27 to TRBJ1-1; 10 nucleotides line up with TRBD1. CDR3 length: 16 amino acids. Germline V gene sequence: CDR1 MNHEY, CDR2 SMNVEV (reference sequence). The V segment lost 8 bases and the J segment 1 base; nucleotides outside the gene matches: 10. The CDR3 reads CASRGPRDRGNTEAFF. The CDR3 DNA reads as TGTGCCAGCCGGGGGCCTCGGGACAGGGGGAACACTGAAGCTTTCTTT.